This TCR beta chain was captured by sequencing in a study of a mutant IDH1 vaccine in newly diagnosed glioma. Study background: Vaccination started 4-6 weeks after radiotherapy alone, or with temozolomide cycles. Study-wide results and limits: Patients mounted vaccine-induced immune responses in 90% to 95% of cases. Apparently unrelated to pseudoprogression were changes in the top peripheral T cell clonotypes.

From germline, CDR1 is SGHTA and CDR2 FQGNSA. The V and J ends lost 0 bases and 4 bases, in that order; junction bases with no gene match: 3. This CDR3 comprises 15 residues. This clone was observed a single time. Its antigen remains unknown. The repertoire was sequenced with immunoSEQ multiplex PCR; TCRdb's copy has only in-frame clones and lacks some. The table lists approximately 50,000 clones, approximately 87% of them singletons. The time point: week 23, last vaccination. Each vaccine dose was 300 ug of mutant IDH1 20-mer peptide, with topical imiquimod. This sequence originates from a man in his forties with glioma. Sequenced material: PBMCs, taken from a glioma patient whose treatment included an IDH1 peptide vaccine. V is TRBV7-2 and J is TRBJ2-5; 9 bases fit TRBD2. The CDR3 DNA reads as TGTGCCAGCAGCTTAGCTAGCGGGAGTACAGAGACCCAGTACTTC. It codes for CASSLASGSTETQYF.